The 27 T cell receptor beta chains below were found in one sample sequenced in a study of T cells in localized non-small cell lung cancer. TCRdb's copy holds only in-frame clones and misses some; the assay was immunoSEQ multiplex PCR. The repertoire holds over a thousand clones, 21% seen once, with approximately 22% in the top ten. This specimen consisted of normal lung tissue next to the tumor, obtained before any cancer treatment. The receptors come from a male donor older than 55 with stage III lung adenocarcinoma.

This rearrangement joins TRBV11-3 to TRBJ2-7; no definite D call. Germline V gene sequence: CDR1 SGHNT, CDR2 YENEEA. V lost 0 bases, J lost 2 bases, and 14 bases lay in between. There are 16 residues in the CDR3. CDR3 nucleotide sequence: TGTGCCAGCAGCTTAGATCTACCGGCAGAGACCTACGAGCAGTACTTC. This translates into CASSLDLPAETYEQYF.

This clone has just a few counts. One junction end does not reproduce the germline sequence, and a read error may be involved. The rearrangement links TRBV6-8 to TRBJ2-7; D ambiguous. The germline V gene has CDR1 MNHGY and CDR2 SAAAGT. The CDR3 loop spans 18 amino acids. In DNA, the CDR3 is TGTGCCAGCAGTGACTCGACCTCATCCGGTCGGAGCTCCTACGAGCAGTACTTC. Translation: CASSDSTSSGRSSYEQYF.

This clone was counted between two and nine times. The rearrangement links TRBV6-8 to TRBJ2-7, with D possibly TRBD1 on 6 matching bases. Germline CDR1 is MNHGY and CDR2 is SAAAGT. The CDR3 covers 12 residues. V lost 6 bases and J 4 bases, leaving 10 bases between the germline ends. The CDR3 is CASSPQGYEQYF. CDR3 nucleotides: TGTGCCAGCAGCCCTCAGGGGTACGAGCAGTACTTC.

This clone was detected a few times. This rearrangement joins TRBV9 to TRBJ2-2; 7 nucleotides line up with TRBD2. Germline V lookup: CDR1 SGDLS, CDR2 YYNGEE. The CDR3 is 16 residues long. J lost 4 bases, V lost 0 bases, and 6 bases had no gene match. The CDR3 DNA follows: TGTGCCAGCAGCGTAGTGGCGGGAGCGGTCACCGGGGAGCTGTTTTTT. Its protein product is CASSVVAGAVTGELFF.

A remark on this clone: Germline and junction disagree at one end, which may indicate a read error. The CDR3 DNA sequence: TGTGCCAGCAGCCAAGTGACAGCTATGGTCTTT. Amino acids: CASSQVTAMVF. The genes are TRBV14 and TRBJ1-1, with D tentatively TRBD1 (5 bases). Looked up from germline, CDR1 is SGHDN and CDR2 is FVKESK. CDR3 length: 11 residues.

This clone showed up just a few times. J is TRBJ2-2 and V is TRBV11-3; D might be TRBD2 (5 bases). The V end was cut by 0 bases, the J end by 4 bases, with 15 bases between. The CDR3 loop spans 17 amino acids. The V gene's germline CDR1 is SGHNT and CDR2 YENEEA. The CDR3 DNA is TGTGCCAGCAGCTTAGATGCCGAGCGGTCGGGCACCGGGGAGCTGTTTTTT. Translated, it gives CASSLDAERSGTGELFF.

This clone was found a few times. The chain couples TRBV11-3 to TRBJ1-3; the D gene is possibly TRBD1 (5 bases). Germline lookup yields CDR1 SGHNT and CDR2 YENEEA. The CDR3 loop spans 16 amino acids. V lost 3 bases to trimming and J lost 4 bases, with 16 bases between them. CDR3 residues: CASSLRREGRGNTIYF. The DNA for the CDR3 is TGTGCCAGCAGCTTGCGTCGGGAGGGGCGGGGAAACACCATATATTTT.

The CDR3 DNA follows: TGTGCCAGCAGCTTAGAGGACCCCGCCAGAAGGGCCGGGGAGCTGTTTTTT. Its translation is CASSLEDPARRAGELFF. This sequence joins TRBV11-3 and TRBJ2-2, with D unresolved. Trimming stripped 0 bases from V and 6 bases from J, with 17 bases between. CDR3 length: 17 amino acids. Germline-derived CDR1 and CDR2 are SGHNT and YENEEA.

The table lists this clone with a count of one. The rearrangement uses TRBV5-1 and TRBJ2-7, with TRBD1 matching over 8 bases. In germline, CDR1 is SGHRS, CDR2 YFSETQ. Trimming cost V 4 bases and J 2 bases; bases outside gene matches: 11. The CDR3 totals 16 residues. CDR3 in amino acids: CASSRSVGQAPYEQYF. CDR3 in DNA: TGCGCCAGCAGCCGAAGCGTGGGACAGGCCCCCTACGAGCAGTACTTC. Looking up the rest from reference TRBV5-1 and TRBJ2-7 gives the full variable domain: KAGVTQTPRYLIKTRGQQVTLSCSPISGHRSVSWYQQTPGQGLQFLFEYFSETQRNKGNFPGRFSGRQFSNSRSEMNVSTLELGDSALYLCASSRSVGQAPYEQYFGPGTRLTVT.

This clone is labeled large. V is TRBV18 and J is TRBJ2-7; 8 bases line up with TRBD1. The V segment lost 5 bases and the J segment 3 bases; nucleotides outside the gene matches: 3. The CDR3 has 13 residues. Germline loops: CDR1 KGHSH, CDR2 LQKENI. The CDR3 is CASSRGTGYEQYF. The CDR3 nucleotides are TGTGCCAGCTCAAGAGGGACAGGCTACGAGCAGTACTTC. Looking up the rest from reference TRBV18 and TRBJ2-7 gives the full variable domain: NAGVMQNPRHLVRRRGQEARLRCSPMKGHSHVYWYRQLPEEGLKFMVYLQKENIIDESGMPKERFSAEFPKEGPSILRIQQVVRGDSAAYFCASSRGTGYEQYFGPGTRLTVT.

By sample share, this clone is large. The rearrangement joins TRBV11-3 to TRBJ2-1; perhaps TRBD1 as D (5 bases). Trimming took off 1 base at V and 4 bases at J, with 11 bases between the two ends. CDR1 is SGHNT and CDR2 is YENEEA in the germline V gene. The CDR3 consists of 15 residues. CDR3: CASSLGGWGYNEQFF. In DNA, the CDR3 is TGTGCCAGCAGCTTAGGGGGCTGGGGTTACAATGAGCAGTTCTTC. The whole variable domain, remainder taken from reference TRBV11-3 and TRBJ2-1, is EAGVVQSPRYKIIEKKQPVAFWCNPISGHNTLYWYLQNLGQGPELLIRYENEEAVDDSQLPKDRFSAERLKGVDSTLKIQPAELGDSAVYLCASSLGGWGYNEQFFGPGTRLTVL.

This clone was detected a few times. The V call is TRBV6-8, the J call TRBJ2-7; the D is unclear. Trimming shortened V by 2 bases and J by 2 bases, and 7 bases separated the two germline ends. The CDR3 contains 13 residues. Germline V gene sequence: CDR1 MNHGY, CDR2 SAAAGT. CDR3 sequence reads: CASSYALAYEQYF. For the CDR3, the DNA is TGTGCCAGCAGTTACGCCTTAGCCTACGAGCAGTACTTC.

The rearrangement links TRBV7-1 to TRBJ2-3; D is undetermined. TRBV7-1 falls under the ORF class, with uncertain function. Trimming pared 4 bases from V and 4 bases from J, leaving 9 bases between. The CDR3 spans 13 residues. The CDR3 nucleotides are TGTGCCAGCAGCTTATCTCAGGCAGATACGCAGTATTTT. As protein: CASSLSQADTQYF.

In this sample, this clone turned up a few times. The CDR3 loop reads CATSRDGGRNTIYF. Here the CDR3 DNA reads TGTGCCACCAGCAGAGACGGGGGAAGAAACACCATATATTTT. J is TRBJ1-3 and V is TRBV15; TRBD1 might be the D (5 bases). CDR3 length: 14 amino acids. Germline V lookup: CDR1 LNHNV, CDR2 YYDKDF (reference sequence). Trimming took off 0 bases at V and 5 bases at J, with 8 bases between the two ends.

The chain uses TRBV11-3 and TRBJ2-7; 14 nucleotides line up with TRBD2. V lost 3 bases, J lost 7 bases, and 5 bases stayed unmatched. The length of the CDR3 is 15 residues. From germline, CDR1 is SGHNT and CDR2 YENEEA. The CDR3 protein is CASSFSGLAGGEQYF. CDR3 DNA sequence: TGTGCCAGCAGCTTCTCTGGACTAGCGGGGGGTGAGCAGTACTTC.

This clone was recorded a few times. This CDR3 reads CAWSLPGGFGSPLHF. Written as DNA, the CDR3 is TGTGCCTGGAGTCTCCCTGGAGGGTTCGGGTCACCCCTCCACTTT. This chain links TRBV30 with TRBJ1-6; D is unresolved. Germline CDR1 is GTSNPN and CDR2 is SVGIG (reference sequence). The CDR3 extends over 15 amino acids. V lost 2 bases to trimming and J lost 10 bases, with 18 bases between them.

This clone was found a few times. The chain carries TRBV19 and TRBJ2-7; D not resolved. V was cut by 3 bases and J by 4 bases, with 13 bases left in between. CDR1 and CDR2 from the germline V gene are LNHDA and SQIVND (reference sequence). The CDR3 spans 14 residues. Here the CDR3 reads CASSINGESYEQYF. DNA of the CDR3: TGTGCCAGTAGTATCAATGGAGAGTCTTACGAGCAGTACTTC.

This clone qualifies as large. The chain couples TRBV28 to TRBJ1-5; maybe TRBD1 (5 bases). Germline V gene lookup returns CDR1 MDHEN and CDR2 SYDVKM. The CDR3 is 15 residues long. The V and J ends lost 8 bases and 1 base respectively, with 15 bases between them. The CDR3 region has the DNA TGTGCCAGCCAAGGGGTGCCGCGGAGCAATCAGCCCCAGCATTTT. It codes for CASQGVPRSNQPQHF.

This clone showed up just a few times. This chain connects TRBV29-1 to TRBJ2-2, with 8 bases lining up with TRBD1. The J segment lost 6 bases and the V segment lost 5 bases, leaving 5 bases of the junction unmatched. CDR1 is SQVTM, CDR2 ANQGSEA, per germline. This CDR3 region has 13 residues. The CDR3 sequence is CSVLGQGPGELFF. The CDR3 nucleotides read TGCAGCGTTCTAGGACAGGGCCCCGGGGAGCTGTTTTTT.

There are a few counts of this clone. The J gene is TRBJ2-1, the V gene TRBV29-1; 9 nucleotides align to TRBD1. The germline gives CDR1 SQVTM, CDR2 ANQGSEA. Trimming at V came to 7 bases and at J to 6 bases, leaving 16 bases not matched to a gene. The length of the CDR3 is 16 residues. The CDR3 nucleotides read TGCAGCGCCTTTTCTCACGGGACAGGGCGTGTCAATGAGCAGTTCTTC. Its translation is CSAFSHGTGRVNEQFF.

This chain connects TRBV9 to TRBJ2-3; D may be TRBD2 (5 bases). The CDR3 has 16 amino acids. The ends were cut back, 0 bases at V and 3 bases at J, with 14 bases in the middle. Germline V gene data show CDR1 as SGDLS and CDR2 as YYNGEE. The DNA of the CDR3 is TGTGCCAGCAGCGTAGGACCGGGATTAAGGACAGATACGCAGTATTTT. It encodes CASSVGPGLRTDTQYF.

The table lists this clone with a few counts. CDR3 amino acids: CASSYSIHQPQHF. The CDR3 region has the DNA TGTGCCAGCAGTTACTCCATTCATCAGCCCCAGCATTTT. This chain uses TRBV6-8 with TRBJ1-5; D gene uncertain. Deletions cut 0 bases from V and 5 bases from J, with 5 bases between. CDR3 length: 13 amino acids. Germline values: CDR1 MNHGY, CDR2 SAAAGT.

The rearrangement joins TRBV18 to TRBJ1-5, with D uncertain. This CDR3 contains 15 residues. Trimming cost V 3 bases and J 0 bases, with 9 bases left between them. Germline V CDR1 and CDR2: KGHSH, LQKENI. CDR3 nucleotides: TGTGCCAGCTCACCGGAGGGTCTTAGCAATCAGCCCCAGCATTTT. It translates to CASSPEGLSNQPQHF.

This rearrangement joins TRBV30 to TRBJ1-5; D unclear. This CDR3 contains 14 residues. CDR1 is GTSNPN and CDR2 is SVGIG in the germline V gene (reference sequence). The ends were cut back, 4 bases at V and 3 bases at J, with 13 bases in the middle. The CDR3 loop reads CAWTAPNSNQPQHF. CDR3 DNA: TGTGCCTGGACTGCACCCAACTCCAATCAGCCCCAGCATTTT.

This clone is judged large (0.1 to 1%). V is TRBV18 and J is TRBJ2-3; the D is unclear. Germline lookup yields CDR1 KGHSH and CDR2 LQKENI. The CDR3 loop spans 15 amino acids. The V gene lost 2 bases and the J gene lost 6 bases, with 15 bases spanning the gap. CDR3 protein: CASSPRSTSGDTQYF. The CDR3 DNA reads as TGTGCCAGCTCACCAAGGTCCACCTCCGGGGATACGCAGTATTTT.

The chain carries TRBV6-8 and TRBJ2-7; 7 nucleotides match TRBD2. Unmatched junction bases numbered 11, after V lost 6 bases and J lost 6 bases. Germline V gene lookup returns CDR1 MNHGY and CDR2 SAAAGT. The CDR3 loop spans 14 amino acids. CDR3 residues: CASSWSGTATEQYF. The CDR3 coding sequence is TGTGCCAGCAGCTGGAGCGGGACGGCGACCGAGCAGTACTTC.

The chain recombines TRBV11-3 with TRBJ2-3; D remains unclear. CDR1 and CDR2 (germline): SGHNT, YENEEA. The CDR3 totals 14 residues. V was cut by 4 bases and J by 6 bases, with 14 bases left in between. The CDR3 region is CASSSPAIRDTQYF. CDR3 DNA: TGTGCCAGCAGCTCCCCCGCTATCAGGGATACGCAGTATTTT. Drawing the rest from reference TRBV11-3 and TRBJ2-3, the complete variable domain is EAGVVQSPRYKIIEKKQPVAFWCNPISGHNTLYWYLQNLGQGPELLIRYENEEAVDDSQLPKDRFSAERLKGVDSTLKIQPAELGDSAVYLCASSSPAIRDTQYFGPGTRLTVL.